Shown below are 22 T cell receptor beta chains from a single sample sequenced in a study of T cell responses to AZD1222 COVID-19 vaccine. The method was immunoSEQ multiplex PCR; TCRdb's version includes in-frame clones alone and lacks a portion of them. The sample lists hundreds of thousands of clones; under 95% were seen once. Here the sequenced sample was peripheral blood, taken on day 0 of MenACWY control vaccination. Receptor source: an adult in good health.

This chain connects TRBV29-1 to TRBJ2-7; possible D gene TRBD1, 5 bases. Trimming shortened V by 4 bases and J by 4 bases, and 20 bases separated the two germline ends. The CDR3 runs 15 residues. CDR1 and CDR2 from the germline V gene are SQVTM and ANQGSEA. In DNA form, the CDR3 reads TGCAGCGTTGTCGACCGTCGGCAGGGTTCTTACGAGCAGTACTTC. Protein sequence: CSVVDRRQGSYEQYF.

The chain has TRBV7-3 and TRBJ1-2, with a weak D call TRBD1 (5 bases). This CDR3 spans 13 amino acids. Trimming removed 1 base from V and 3 bases from J, with 6 bases in between. Germline CDR1 SGHTA, CDR2 FQGTGA. Here the CDR3 DNA reads TGTGCCAGCAGCTTAATAGGGGACTATGGCTACACCTTC. It specifies CASSLIGDYGYTF.

The rearrangement uses TRBV19 and TRBJ2-4; either TRBD1 or TRBD2 may fit D (5 bases each). V lost 3 bases, J lost 0 bases, and 18 bases lay in between. CDR3 size: 18 residues. Per the germline V gene, CDR1 is LNHDA and CDR2 is SQIVND (reference sequence). CDR3 residues: CASSIPLRDRLAKNIQYF. The DNA of the CDR3 is TGTGCCAGTAGTATCCCCCTCCGGGACCGATTAGCCAAAAACATTCAGTACTTC.

This clone turned up a few times. The gene calls are TRBV4-3 and TRBJ2-3; 11 nucleotides match TRBD2. This CDR3 has 19 amino acids. Germline CDR1 and CDR2: LGHNA and YSLEER. V dropped 0 bases and J dropped 2; count of bases not matched to a gene: 10. The CDR3 region is CASSQDPGLAGGFTDTQYF. The CDR3 coding sequence is TGCGCCAGCAGCCAAGATCCAGGACTAGCGGGCGGATTCACAGATACGCAGTATTTT.

This chain links TRBV10-3 with TRBJ2-7; 7 nucleotides match TRBD1. The CDR3 is 14 residues long. Germline CDR1 is ENHRY and CDR2 is SYGVKD. Trimming at V came to 3 bases and at J to 2 bases, leaving 4 bases not matched to a gene. The CDR3 DNA is TGTGCCATCAGTGACCTGGGACAGCCCTACGAGCAGTACTTC. This translates into CAISDLGQPYEQYF.

J is TRBJ1-1 and V is TRBV6-6; weak D call: TRBD1 (6 bases). This CDR3 region has 13 residues. The ends were cut back, 6 bases at V and 3 bases at J, with 11 bases in the middle. CDR1 MNHNY and CDR2 SVGAGI come from the germline V gene (reference sequence). The CDR3 region has the DNA TGTGCCAGCAGAGAAGGGGGAGACACTGAAGCTTTCTTT. Amino acid sequence: CASREGGDTEAFF.

The chain couples TRBV27 to TRBJ1-2, with 7 bases aligning to TRBD1. V shed 8 bases and J 3 bases; nucleotides not matched to a gene: 9. There are 14 residues in the CDR3. CDR1 MNHEY and CDR2 SMNVEV come from the germline V gene (reference sequence). The CDR3 nucleotides read TGTGCCAGCTCGCAGGGGGGCTGGGACTATGGCTACACCTTC. It translates to CASSQGGWDYGYTF.

The V and J genes are TRBV2 and TRBJ1-1; no clear D. Germline CDR1 SNHLY, CDR2 FYNNEI. The length of the CDR3 is 12 residues. V gave up 8 bases and J gave up 1 base, with 8 bases separating them. CDR3 sequence (DNA): TGTGCCAGCCTCTCAGGGAACACTGAAGCTTTCTTT. This gives the protein CASLSGNTEAFF.

This clone was counted once. The chain couples TRBV4-3 to TRBJ2-2; 8 bases agree with TRBD2. V was pared by 0 bases and J by 5 bases, with 14 bases of the junction left unmatched. Germline CDR1 and CDR2: LGHNA and YSLEER. This CDR3 comprises 19 residues. The CDR3 sequence is CASSQDRRRGVGRTGELFF. Here the CDR3 DNA reads TGCGCCAGCAGCCAAGATCGTAGGCGGGGGGTCGGTAGGACCGGGGAGCTGTTTTTT.

This clone has only one observation. The chain combines TRBV5-1 with TRBJ2-1, with TRBD2 matching 8 bases. This CDR3 has 14 amino acids. The junction had 6 bases not matched to a gene; V was cut back by 5 bases and J by 5 bases. CDR1 and CDR2 (germline): SGHRS, YFSETQ. Here the CDR3 reads CASREAGAHNEQFF. The CDR3 coding sequence is TGCGCCAGCAGGGAAGCGGGGGCTCACAATGAGCAGTTCTTC.

The V call is TRBV18, the J call TRBJ2-7, with D tentatively TRBD1 (6 bases). CDR1 KGHSH and CDR2 LQKENI come from the germline V gene. V lost 4 bases to trimming and J lost 4 bases, with 11 bases between them. The CDR3 spans 13 residues. CDR3 DNA: TGTGCCAGCTCACAGGGGGACCGTTACGAGCAGTACTTC. Protein product: CASSQGDRYEQYF.

The chain recombines TRBV6-1 with TRBJ1-5; 7 positions agree with TRBD1. CDR1 is MNHNS, CDR2 SASEGT, per germline. V trimming: 4 bases; J trimming: 3 bases; junction bases outside the gene matches: 9. The CDR3 spans 16 residues. This CDR3 is CASSAYRQGLNQPQHF. The CDR3 coding sequence is TGTGCCAGCAGTGCATACCGACAGGGTCTCAATCAGCCCCAGCATTTT.

This clone is a singleton in its sample. The V call is TRBV6-2 or TRBV6-3, the J call TRBJ2-7, with D possibly being TRBD2 (5 bases). V shed 0 bases and J shed 3 bases, with 15 bases lying between them. Per germline, CDR1 MNHEY and CDR2 SVGEGT. CDR3 length equals 16 residues. The CDR3 DNA is TGTGCCAGCAGTTACTCGGCTAGCTCGAACGGCTACGAGCAGTACTTC. The encoded protein is CASSYSASSNGYEQYF.

In its sample, this clone was seen once. At one end, the junction sequence differs from germline, possibly due to a read error. Here the CDR3 reads CASSFTGETYEQYF. DNA for the CDR3: TGTGCAAGCAGTTTTACAGGGGAGACCTACGAGCAGTACTTC. The chain couples TRBV6-6 to TRBJ2-7, with TRBD1 matching 7 bases. CDR1 and CDR2 from the germline V gene are MNHNY and SVGAGI (reference sequence). The CDR3 runs to 14 residues.

This chain joins TRBV12-3 or TRBV12-4 and TRBJ1-5, with TRBD1 as a possible D gene (6 bases). This CDR3 is 13 amino acids long. Trimming shortened V by 6 bases and J by 3 bases, and 9 bases separated the two germline ends. The CDR3 spells CASSRTDNQPQHF. CDR3 DNA: TGTGCCAGCAGCCGGACAGACAATCAGCCCCAGCATTTT.

In this sample, this clone turned up once. CDR3 region: CASSFSGAYGYTF. Written as DNA, the CDR3 is TGTGCCAGCAGTTTTTCAGGGGCCTATGGCTACACCTTC. The V call is TRBV27, the J call TRBJ1-2; TRBD1 might be the D (6 bases). CDR3 length equals 13 residues. Trimming took off 3 bases at V and 4 bases at J, with 9 bases between the two ends. Looked up from germline, CDR1 is MNHEY and CDR2 is SMNVEV (reference sequence).

V and J are TRBV11-3 and TRBJ2-3; no clear D gene. CDR3 length equals 15 residues. Germline V CDR1 and CDR2: SGHNT, YENEEA. V lost 5 bases and J lost 0, with 12 bases in between. CDR3 protein: CASSLYSASTDTQYF. Written as DNA, the CDR3 is TGTGCCAGCAGCCTATATTCTGCTAGCACAGATACGCAGTATTTT.

This sequence joins TRBV9 and TRBJ1-2, with no clear D. Trimming left V 4 bases short and J 8 bases short, with 12 bases between. The CDR3 covers 12 residues. CDR1 and CDR2 from the germline V gene are SGDLS and YYNGEE. The CDR3, as DNA: TGTGCCAGCAGCTTCCGTGGGGAGGGCTACACCTTC. Translation: CASSFRGEGYTF. The full variable domain, with the rest looked up from reference TRBV9 and TRBJ1-2, is DSGVTQTPKHLITATGQRVTLRCSPRSGDLSVYWYQQSLDQGLQFLIQYYNGEERAKGNILERFSAQQFPDLHSELNLSSLELGDSALYFCASSFRGEGYTFGSGTRLTVV.

The rearrangement links TRBV6-5 to TRBJ1-1, with 11 bases aligning to TRBD1. CDR3 size: 14 residues. The germline V gene has CDR1 MNHEY and CDR2 SVGAGI. Trimming took 5 bases from V and 7 from J; bases not matched to a gene: 6. This CDR3 is CASSPDRGQFEAFF. In nucleotides, the CDR3 is TGTGCCAGCAGTCCGGACAGGGGGCAATTTGAAGCTTTCTTT.

The chain has TRBV30 and TRBJ1-1; D perhaps matches TRBD1 (6 bases). V lost 2 bases, J lost 1 base, and 11 bases lay in between. CDR1 GTSNPN and CDR2 SVGIG come from the germline V gene (reference sequence). The CDR3 is 14 residues long. The CDR3 region has the DNA TGTGCCTGGAGTAAGGAGACAGGGAACACTGAAGCTTTCTTT. Amino acid sequence: CAWSKETGNTEAFF.

The V gene is TRBV9, the J gene TRBJ1-2, with 9 bases that match TRBD1. Germline V gene sequence: CDR1 SGDLS, CDR2 YYNGEE. The V segment lost 3 bases and the J segment 4 bases; nucleotides outside the gene matches: 4. This CDR3 region has 14 residues. The CDR3 is CASSAGQGFYGYTF. CDR3 bases: TGTGCCAGCAGCGCAGGACAGGGGTTCTATGGCTACACCTTC.

This chain connects TRBV6-5 to TRBJ2-2; D remains unclear. This CDR3 comprises 14 residues. The V gene lost 7 bases and the J gene lost 10 bases, with 19 bases spanning the gap. CDR1 is MNHEY, CDR2 SVGAGI, per germline. The CDR3: CASIAPGAYAELFF. The CDR3 region has the DNA TGTGCCAGCATCGCACCCGGAGCATACGCGGAGCTGTTTTTT.